This is a list of T cell receptor beta chains from one sample in a study of breast tumors, draining lymph nodes, adjacent tissues. TCRdb called the multiplex PCR reads again in MiXCR, with one record for every CDR3 protein. The table includes approximately 130,000 distinct CDR3 sequences, around 20% detected once. The sample consisted of axillary lymph node tissue. The receptors originated from a female donor with breast cancer. Some clones in this sample may be carry-over from other donors' samples. Each CDR3 is given with its conserved first and last residue. Fields, in order: V gene, D gene, clone size, J gene, CDR3 protein, CDR3 DNA. D genes are given only for firm matches. Not every row has a clone size; where given, it reads once, few, many or a size class.

TRBV29-1	.	many	TRBJ2-7	CSVEGRGRTYEQYF	TGCAGCGTTGAAGGGAGGGGCAGAACATACGAGCAGTACTTC
TRBV20-1	TRBD2	many	TRBJ2-1	CSARTSGLYNEQFF	TGCAGTGCGCGGACTAGCGGACTTTACAATGAGCAGTTCTTC
TRBV7-8	.	many	TRBJ2-3	CASSNRDSVASDTQYF	TGTGCCAGCAGCAACCGGGACTCTGTAGCGTCTGATACGCAGTATTTT
TRBV6-1	TRBD1	many	TRBJ2-7	CASSPDRGIYSEQYF	TGTGCCAGCAGTCCTGACAGGGGAATATACTCCGAGCAGTACTTC
TRBV20-1	TRBD1	many	TRBJ2-3	CSADIQGALADTQYF	TGCAGTGCTGATATACAGGGGGCTCTGGCAGATACGCAGTATTTT
TRBV3-1	.	many	TRBJ1-5	CASSQGPGRADPPQHF	TGTGCCAGCAGCCAAGGACCGGGAAGGGCTGATCCGCCCCAGCATTTT
TRBV7-3	.	many	TRBJ2-1	CASSLDGGMGEQFF	TGTGCCAGCAGCCTGGATGGGGGGATGGGTGAGCAGTTCTTC
TRBV12-3/TRBV12-4	.	many	TRBJ2-3	CASSLVRLNTQYF	TGTGCCAGCAGTTTAGTTAGGCTGAATACGCAGTATTTT
TRBV5-1	.	many	TRBJ2-7	CASSLRQGYYEQYF	TGCGCCAGCAGCTTGAGGCAGGGTTACTACGAGCAGTACTTC
TRBV20-1	.	.	TRBJ1-3	CSALALRISGTTIYF	TGCAGTGCGCTGGCCCTACGGATCTCTGGAACCACCATATATTTT
TRBV20-1	.	many	TRBJ2-7	CSAPIGGGLSYEQYF	TGCAGTGCGCCTATAGGTGGGGGGTTATCCTACGAGCAGTACTTC
TRBV29-1	.	many	TRBJ2-1	CSVDPLDNEQFF	TGCAGCGTTGATCCTCTAGACAATGAGCAGTTCTTC
TRBV6-5	.	many	TRBJ1-2	CASSYSPRGSYGYTF	TGTGCCAGCAGTTACTCGCCCAGGGGAAGCTATGGCTACACCTTC
TRBV27	.	.	TRBJ1-5	CASSLKSWQPQHF	TGTGCCAGCAGTTTAAAGTCTTGGCAGCCCCAGCATTTT
TRBV5-5	.	many	TRBJ2-7	CASSYAPSSYEQYF	TGTGCCAGCAGCTACGCACCGAGCTCCTACGAGCAGTACTTC
TRBV6-2/TRBV6-3	.	few	TRBJ2-1	CASSYRGNEQFF	TGTGCCAGCAGTTACAGGGGGAATGAGCAGTTCTTC
TRBV12-3/TRBV12-4	.	many	TRBJ2-2	CASSPVPNLHPRDFTYTGELFF	TGTGCCAGCAGCCCAGTTCCGAACCTTCACCCCCGGGACTTCACTTACACCGGGGAGCTGTTTTTT
TRBV2	.	many	TRBJ2-5	CASSLGRSQETQYF	TGTGCCAGCAGCCTTGGACGGAGCCAAGAGACCCAGTACTTC
TRBV29-1	.	many	TRBJ2-3	CSVEVASSLSTDTQYF	TGCAGCGTTGAAGTAGCTAGCTCGCTTAGCACAGATACGCAGTATTTT
TRBV28	.	many	TRBJ2-7	CASSWDSRSGSSYEQYF	TGTGCCAGCAGCTGGGACAGTCGAAGCGGGAGCTCCTACGAGCAGTACTTC
TRBV12-3/TRBV12-4	.	few	TRBJ1-2	CASSSQVGGSVGYTF	TGTGCCAGCAGTTCCCAGGTCGGGGGGTCGGTTGGCTACACCTTC
TRBV5-1	TRBD2	many	TRBJ2-3	CASSLDASGTGTDTQYF	TGCGCCAGCAGCTTGGATGCTAGCGGGACGGGCACAGATACGCAGTATTTT
TRBV27	.	many	TRBJ2-3	CASSLVVPTDTQYF	TGTGCCAGCAGTCTCGTTGTGCCCACAGATACGCAGTATTTT
TRBV6-5	.	many	TRBJ2-3	CASKEGRAYDTQYF	TGTGCCAGCAAGGAGGGCCGGGCGTACGATACGCAGTATTTT
TRBV11-2	TRBD1	many	TRBJ2-3	CASSQNRGYTDTQYF	TGTGCCAGCAGCCAAAACAGGGGATATACAGATACGCAGTATTTT
TRBV20-1	.	many	TRBJ2-7	CSAGLPGRYEQYF	TGCAGTGCTGGGCTACCAGGGCGATACGAGCAGTACTTC
TRBV6-6	TRBD2	many	TRBJ2-1	CASSITSGRFYNEQFF	TGTGCCAGCAGTATTACTAGCGGCAGGTTCTACAATGAGCAGTTCTTC
TRBV7-2	.	.	TRBJ2-1	CASSLNHDEQFF	TGTGCCAGCAGCTTAAATCACGATGAGCAGTTCTTC
TRBV19	TRBD1	.	TRBJ2-3	CASSPPPGQAGYSTDTQYF	TGTGCCAGTAGTCCCCCCCCGGGACAGGCCGGCTACAGCACAGATACGCAGTATTTT
TRBV28	.	few	TRBJ2-2	CASSYTTSRTGELFF	TGTGCCAGCAGTTATACTACCTCGAGAACCGGGGAGCTGTTTTTT
TRBV29-1	.	many	TRBJ1-3	CSASESSGNTIYF	TGCAGCGCGTCAGAGAGCTCTGGAAACACCATATATTTT
TRBV28	TRBD1	.	TRBJ2-1	CASSRDRGYNEQFF	TGTGCCAGCAGTCGGGACAGGGGCTACAATGAGCAGTTCTTC
TRBV27	TRBD1	many	TRBJ2-7	CASSLRQGVDEQYF	TGTGCCAGCAGTTTAAGGCAGGGGGTGGACGAGCAGTACTTC